The clone carrying this T cell receptor beta chain was seen a handful of times. Antigen: not known. This sample is drawn from a study of a mutant IDH1 vaccine in newly diagnosed glioma. Study at large: Beforehand, treatment had been radiotherapy, temozolomide, or both; the majority received both.

Broader study findings: Of all patients, around 94% showed vaccine-induced immune responses.

Sample time point: week 23, last vaccination. Each vaccine dose was 300 ug of mutant IDH1 20-mer peptide, with topical imiquimod. Germline assignment: CDR1 GTSNPN and CDR2 SVGIG (reference sequence). The CDR3 runs 13 residues. Trimming took off 0 bases at V and 1 base at J, with 6 bases between the two ends. Clones were read by immunoSEQ multiplex PCR, and TCRdb kept only the in-frame ones, dropping some. In the table there are tens of thousands of clones, about 87% of which are singletons. This sample comprised PBMCs, obtained from a glioma patient whose treatment included an IDH1 peptide vaccine. The sequence came from a man aged 18 to 29 with glioma. The chain recombines TRBV30 with TRBJ1-1, with unresolved D. In DNA, the CDR3 is TGTGCCTGGAGTGTTCAGTCGAACACTGAAGCTTTCTTT. Amino acid sequence: CAWSVQSNTEAFF.